The clone carrying this T cell receptor beta chain appeared a few times. The entry originates in a study of blood T cells in healthy people across ages. In germline, CDR1 is SGDLS, CDR2 YYNGEE. This CDR3 is built from 13 residues. Sample-barcoded 5' priming and a J-beta primer mix drove a second PCR of 7 to 11 cycles. TCRdb analysed the 5' RACE reads with MiXCR anew, one entry per CDR3 protein. This table holds about 730,000 distinct CDR3 sequences, 35% to 45% found once. This receptor was taken from a woman in her fifties or sixties in good health. The rearrangement links TRBV9 to TRBJ2-5, with 8 bases lining up with TRBD1. The last part of the DNA fits TRBJ2-7 better; the J call may be wrong. Source material: blood. DNA of the CDR3: TGTGCCAGCAGCCCGGACAGGGAGGACGAGCAGTACTTC. Translation: CASSPDREDEQYF.